This T cell receptor (beta chain) is drawn from a study of blood T cells in healthy people across ages. Through a sample-barcoded 5' primer and a J-beta primer mix, a second PCR was run for 7 to 11 cycles. MiXCR was run by TCRdb on the 5' RACE reads, yielding one entry per CDR3 protein. The sample lists around 1,000,000 distinct CDR3 sequences, roughly a quarter seen once, with approximately 0.7% in the top ten. Germline V lookup: CDR1 SGHAT, CDR2 FQDESV (reference sequence). The CDR3 runs 15 residues. The V gene lost 0 bases and the J gene lost 3 bases, with 9 bases spanning the gap. Every sample gave at least 6 micrograms of total RNA when it was extracted. This same sample was also part of a study on T cells of mothers and their children.

This sequence was found in a girl aged 2-9 years in good health. The chain carries TRBV11-1 and TRBJ2-1; TRBD2 is a possible D gene (5 bases). The sequencing sample was made of blood. The CDR3, as DNA: TGTGCCAGCAGCTTAGCGGGAGAGGTCTACAATGAGCAGTTCTTC. Protein product: CASSLAGEVYNEQFF.